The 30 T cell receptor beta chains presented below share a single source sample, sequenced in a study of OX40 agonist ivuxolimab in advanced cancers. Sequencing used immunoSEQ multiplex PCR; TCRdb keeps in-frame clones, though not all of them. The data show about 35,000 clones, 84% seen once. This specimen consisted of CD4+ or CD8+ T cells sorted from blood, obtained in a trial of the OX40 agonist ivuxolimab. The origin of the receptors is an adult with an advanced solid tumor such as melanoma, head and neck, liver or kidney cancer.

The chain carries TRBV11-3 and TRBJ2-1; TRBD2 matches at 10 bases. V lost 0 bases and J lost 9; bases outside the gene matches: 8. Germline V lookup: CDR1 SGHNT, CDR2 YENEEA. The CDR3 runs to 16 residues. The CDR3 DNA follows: TGTGCCAGCAGCTTAGACGCTAGCGGGAGCCTCGGTGAGCAGTTCTTC. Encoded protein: CASSLDASGSLGEQFF.

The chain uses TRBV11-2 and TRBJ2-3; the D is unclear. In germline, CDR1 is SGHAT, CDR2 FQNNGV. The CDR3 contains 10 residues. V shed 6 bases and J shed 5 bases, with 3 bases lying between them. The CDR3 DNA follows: TGTGCCAGCAGTGGAGATACGCAGTATTTT. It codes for CASSGDTQYF. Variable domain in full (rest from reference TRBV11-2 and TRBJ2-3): EAGVAQSPRYKIIEKRQSVAFWCNPISGHATLYWYQQILGQGPKLLIQFQNNGVVDDSQLPKDRFSAERLKGVDSTLKIQPAKLEDSAVYLCASSGDTQYFGPGTRLTVL.

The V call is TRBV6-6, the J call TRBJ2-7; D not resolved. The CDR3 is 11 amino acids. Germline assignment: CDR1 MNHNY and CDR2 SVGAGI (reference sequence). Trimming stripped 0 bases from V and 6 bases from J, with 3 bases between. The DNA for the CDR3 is TGTGCCAGCAGTTACTCGTCCGAGCAGTACTTC. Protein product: CASSYSSEQYF.

The CDR3 DNA is TGTGCCAGCAGCTCGAACTCAGTGGGGATTACGGGAAAATACTACGAGCAGTACTTC. Residues: CASSSNSVGITGKYYEQYF. V is TRBV7-2 and J is TRBJ2-7; weak D call: TRBD2 (5 bases). The CDR3 has 19 residues. Germline V gene sequence: CDR1 SGHTA, CDR2 FQGNSA. The V and J ends lost 4 bases and 3 bases respectively, with 28 bases between them.

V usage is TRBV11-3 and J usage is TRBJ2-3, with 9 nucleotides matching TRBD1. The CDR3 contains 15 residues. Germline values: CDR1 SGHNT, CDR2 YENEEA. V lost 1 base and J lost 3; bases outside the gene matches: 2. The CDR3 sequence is CASSLVDRGTDTQYF. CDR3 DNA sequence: TGTGCCAGCAGCTTAGTCGACAGGGGGACAGATACGCAGTATTTT. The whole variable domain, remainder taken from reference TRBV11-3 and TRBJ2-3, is EAGVVQSPRYKIIEKKQPVAFWCNPISGHNTLYWYLQNLGQGPELLIRYENEEAVDDSQLPKDRFSAERLKGVDSTLKIQPAELGDSAVYLCASSLVDRGTDTQYFGPGTRLTVL.

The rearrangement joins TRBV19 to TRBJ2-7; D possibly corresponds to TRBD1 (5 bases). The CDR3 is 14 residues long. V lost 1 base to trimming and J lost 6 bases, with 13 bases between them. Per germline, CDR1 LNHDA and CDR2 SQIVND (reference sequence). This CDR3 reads CASSIGQGNFEQYF. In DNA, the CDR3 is TGTGCCAGTAGTATAGGGCAGGGAAACTTCGAGCAGTACTTC.

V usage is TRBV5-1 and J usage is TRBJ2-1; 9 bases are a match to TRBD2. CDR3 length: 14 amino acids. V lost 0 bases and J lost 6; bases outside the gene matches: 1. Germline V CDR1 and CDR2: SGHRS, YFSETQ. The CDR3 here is CASSLVLAGNEQFF. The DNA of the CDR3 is TGCGCCAGCAGCTTGGTACTAGCGGGCAATGAGCAGTTCTTC.

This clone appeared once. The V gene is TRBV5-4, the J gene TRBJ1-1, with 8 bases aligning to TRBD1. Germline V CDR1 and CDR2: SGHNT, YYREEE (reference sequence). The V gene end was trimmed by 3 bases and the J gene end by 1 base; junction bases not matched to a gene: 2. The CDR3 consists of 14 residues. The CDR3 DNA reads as TGTGCCAGCAGCTACAGGGGGGAGAACACTGAAGCTTTCTTT. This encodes CASSYRGENTEAFF.

CDR3 region: CASSLYGGGTYEQYF. CDR3 DNA: TGTGCCAGCAGCTTGTACGGGGGAGGTACCTACGAGCAGTACTTC. The chain carries TRBV5-5 and TRBJ2-7; possibly TRBD2 for D (6 bases). The V end lost 1 base, the J end lost 2 bases, and 13 bases lay between the germline ends. Germline lookup yields CDR1 SGHKS and CDR2 YYEKEE (reference sequence). The CDR3 loop spans 15 amino acids.

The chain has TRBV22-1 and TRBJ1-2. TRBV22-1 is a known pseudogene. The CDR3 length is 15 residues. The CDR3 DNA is TGTCCTGGGAGAGGGGGGGCGAGAAAGACCTATGGCTACACCTTC. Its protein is CPGRGGARKTYGYTF.

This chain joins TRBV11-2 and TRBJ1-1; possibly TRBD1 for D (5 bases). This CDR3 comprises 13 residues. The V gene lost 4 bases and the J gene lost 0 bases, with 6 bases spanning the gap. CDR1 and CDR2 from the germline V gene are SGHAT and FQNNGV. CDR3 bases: TGTGCCAGCAGCTCGACAGTGAACACTGAAGCTTTCTTT. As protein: CASSSTVNTEAFF.

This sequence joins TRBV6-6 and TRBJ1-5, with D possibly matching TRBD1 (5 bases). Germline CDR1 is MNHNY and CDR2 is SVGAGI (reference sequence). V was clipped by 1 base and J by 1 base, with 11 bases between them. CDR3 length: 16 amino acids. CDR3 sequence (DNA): TGTGCCAGCAGTTACTGGGGGATAGAAAGCAATCAGCCCCAGCATTTT. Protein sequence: CASSYWGIESNQPQHF.

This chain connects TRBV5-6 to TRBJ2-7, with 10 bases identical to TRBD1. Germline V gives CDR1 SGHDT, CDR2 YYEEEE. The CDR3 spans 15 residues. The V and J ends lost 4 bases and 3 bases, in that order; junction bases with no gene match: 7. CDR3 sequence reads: CASSKTGTGDYEQYF. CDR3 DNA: TGTGCCAGCAGCAAAACCGGGACAGGGGACTACGAGCAGTACTTC.

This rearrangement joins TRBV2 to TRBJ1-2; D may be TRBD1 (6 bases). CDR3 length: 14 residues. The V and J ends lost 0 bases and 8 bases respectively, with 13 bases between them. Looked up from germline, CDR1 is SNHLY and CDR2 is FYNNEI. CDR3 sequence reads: CASSEAPGAKGYTF. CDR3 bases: TGTGCCAGCAGTGAAGCTCCAGGGGCGAAGGGCTACACCTTC.

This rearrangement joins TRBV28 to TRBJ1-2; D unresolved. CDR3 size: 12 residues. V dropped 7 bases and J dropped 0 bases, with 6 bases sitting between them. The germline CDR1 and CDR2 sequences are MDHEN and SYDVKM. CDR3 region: CASTDTNYGYTF. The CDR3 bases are TGTGCCAGCACGGATACTAACTATGGCTACACCTTC.

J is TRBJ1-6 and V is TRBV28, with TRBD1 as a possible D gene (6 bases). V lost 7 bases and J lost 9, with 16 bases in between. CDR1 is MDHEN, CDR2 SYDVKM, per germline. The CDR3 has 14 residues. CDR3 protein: CASTATQGSSPLHF. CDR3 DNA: TGTGCCAGCACCGCCACCCAGGGGAGTTCACCCCTCCACTTT.

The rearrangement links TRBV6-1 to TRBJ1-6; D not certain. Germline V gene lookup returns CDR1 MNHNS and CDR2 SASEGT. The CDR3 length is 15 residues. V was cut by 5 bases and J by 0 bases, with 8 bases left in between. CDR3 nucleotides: TGTGCCAGCAGTCCGGACGGCTCCTATAATTCACCCCTCCACTTT. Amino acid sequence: CASSPDGSYNSPLHF.

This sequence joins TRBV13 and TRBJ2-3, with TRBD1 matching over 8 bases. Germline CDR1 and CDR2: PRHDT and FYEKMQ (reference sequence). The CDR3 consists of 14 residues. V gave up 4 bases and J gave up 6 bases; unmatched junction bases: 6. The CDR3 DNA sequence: TGTGCCAGCAGCTCCGTCGACAGGGGTGATACGCAGTATTTT. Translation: CASSSVDRGDTQYF.

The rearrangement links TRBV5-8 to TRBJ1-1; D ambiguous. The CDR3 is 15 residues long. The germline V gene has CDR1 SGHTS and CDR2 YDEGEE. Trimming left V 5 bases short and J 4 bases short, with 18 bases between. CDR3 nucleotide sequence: TGTGCCAGCAGGGAACCACATGCAGGAGGCACTGAAGCTTTCTTT. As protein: CASREPHAGGTEAFF. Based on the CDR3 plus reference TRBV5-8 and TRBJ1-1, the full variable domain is EAGVTQSPTHLIKTRGQQATLRCSPISGHTSVYWYQQALGLGLQFLLWYDEGEERNRGNFPPRFSGRQFPNYSSELNVNALELEDSALYLCASREPHAGGTEAFFGQGTRLTVV.

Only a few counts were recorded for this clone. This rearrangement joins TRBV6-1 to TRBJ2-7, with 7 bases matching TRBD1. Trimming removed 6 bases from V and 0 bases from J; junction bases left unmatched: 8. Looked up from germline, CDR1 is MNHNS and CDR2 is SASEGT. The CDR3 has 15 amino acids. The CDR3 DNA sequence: TGTGCCAGCAGGGGGACAGCGCAGAGCTCCTACGAGCAGTACTTC. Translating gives CASRGTAQSSYEQYF.

DNA of the CDR3: TGTGCCAGCAGTTTAAGGGGGCCCAGCACAGATACGCAGTATTTT. Translating it yields CASSLRGPSTDTQYF. The chain is built from TRBV27 and TRBJ2-3, with 7 bases identical to TRBD1. The germline gives CDR1 MNHEY, CDR2 SMNVEV (reference sequence). CDR3 length equals 15 residues. J lost 0 bases, V lost 2 bases, and 2 bases had no gene match.

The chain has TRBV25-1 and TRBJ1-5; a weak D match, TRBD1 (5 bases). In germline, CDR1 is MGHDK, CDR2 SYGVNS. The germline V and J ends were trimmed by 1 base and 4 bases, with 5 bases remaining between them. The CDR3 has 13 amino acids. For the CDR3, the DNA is TGTGCCAGCAGTGAATGGGGGAATCAGCCCCAGCATTTT. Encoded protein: CASSEWGNQPQHF. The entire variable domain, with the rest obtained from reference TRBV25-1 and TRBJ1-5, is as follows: EADIYQTPRYLVIGTGKKITLECSQTMGHDKMYWYQQDPGMELHLIHYSYGVNSTEKGDLSSESTVSRIRTEHFPLTLESARPSHTSQYLCASSEWGNQPQHFGDGTRLSIL.

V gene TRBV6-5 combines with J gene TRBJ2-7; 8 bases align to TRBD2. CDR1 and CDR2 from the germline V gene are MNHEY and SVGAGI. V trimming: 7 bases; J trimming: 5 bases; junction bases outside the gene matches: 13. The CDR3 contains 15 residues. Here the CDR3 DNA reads TGTGCCAGCACCCAATGGACGGGAGGGTTGGACGAGCAGTACTTC. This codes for CASTQWTGGLDEQYF.

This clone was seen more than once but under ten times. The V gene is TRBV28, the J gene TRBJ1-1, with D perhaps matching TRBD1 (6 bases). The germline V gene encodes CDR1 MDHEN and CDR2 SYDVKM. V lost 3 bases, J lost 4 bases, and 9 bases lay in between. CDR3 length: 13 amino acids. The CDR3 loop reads CASSFGGRTEAFF. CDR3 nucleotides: TGTGCCAGCAGTTTTGGGGGGCGCACTGAAGCTTTCTTT.

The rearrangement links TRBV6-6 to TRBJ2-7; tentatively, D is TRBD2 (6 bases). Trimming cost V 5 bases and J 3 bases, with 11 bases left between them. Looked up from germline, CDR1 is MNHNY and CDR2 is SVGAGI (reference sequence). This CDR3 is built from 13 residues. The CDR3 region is CASSGGANYEQYF. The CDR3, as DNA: TGTGCCAGCAGTGGCGGGGCTAACTACGAGCAGTACTTC.

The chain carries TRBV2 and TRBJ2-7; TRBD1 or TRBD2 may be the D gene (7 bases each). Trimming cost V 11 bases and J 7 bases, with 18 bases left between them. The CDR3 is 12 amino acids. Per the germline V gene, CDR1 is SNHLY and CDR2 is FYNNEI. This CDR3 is CAGGDSTLEQYF. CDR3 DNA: TGTGCCGGGGGGGACAGTACCCTTGAGCAGTACTTC.

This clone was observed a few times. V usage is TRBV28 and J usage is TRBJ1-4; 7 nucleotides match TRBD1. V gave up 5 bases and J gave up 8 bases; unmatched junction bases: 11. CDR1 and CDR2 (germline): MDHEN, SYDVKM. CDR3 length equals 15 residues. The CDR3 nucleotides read TGTGCCAGCAGTACACAGGGGCGCCGCGGGGAAAAACTGTTTTTT. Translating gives CASSTQGRRGEKLFF.

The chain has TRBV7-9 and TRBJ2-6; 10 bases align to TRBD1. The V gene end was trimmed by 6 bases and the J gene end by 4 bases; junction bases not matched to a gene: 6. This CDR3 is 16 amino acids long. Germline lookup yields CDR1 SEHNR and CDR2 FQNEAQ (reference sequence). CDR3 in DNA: TGTGCCAGCAGTTCGACAGGGGGCGAGGGGGCCAACGTCCTGACTTTC. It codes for CASSSTGGEGANVLTF.

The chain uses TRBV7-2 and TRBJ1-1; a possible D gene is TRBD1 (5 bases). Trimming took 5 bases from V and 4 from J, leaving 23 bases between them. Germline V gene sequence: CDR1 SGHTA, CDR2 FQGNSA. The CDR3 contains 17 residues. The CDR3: CASSPHSLRVGATEAFF. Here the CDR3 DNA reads TGTGCCAGCAGCCCCCATTCACTCAGGGTAGGGGCCACTGAAGCTTTCTTT.

The DNA of the CDR3 is TGTGCCAGCTGCCGGAACACTGAAGCTTTCTTT. As protein: CASCRNTEAFF. This chain links TRBV28 with TRBJ1-1; D is ambiguous. The ends were cut back, 8 bases at V and 1 base at J, with 5 bases in the middle. CDR3 length equals 11 residues. In germline, CDR1 is MDHEN, CDR2 SYDVKM. Together with reference TRBV28 and TRBJ1-1, the CDR3 gives the full variable domain: DVKVTQSSRYLVKRTGEKVFLECVQDMDHENMFWYRQDPGLGLRLIYFSYDVKMKEKGDIPEGYSVSREKKERFSLILESASTNQTSMYLCASCRNTEAFFGQGTRLTVV.